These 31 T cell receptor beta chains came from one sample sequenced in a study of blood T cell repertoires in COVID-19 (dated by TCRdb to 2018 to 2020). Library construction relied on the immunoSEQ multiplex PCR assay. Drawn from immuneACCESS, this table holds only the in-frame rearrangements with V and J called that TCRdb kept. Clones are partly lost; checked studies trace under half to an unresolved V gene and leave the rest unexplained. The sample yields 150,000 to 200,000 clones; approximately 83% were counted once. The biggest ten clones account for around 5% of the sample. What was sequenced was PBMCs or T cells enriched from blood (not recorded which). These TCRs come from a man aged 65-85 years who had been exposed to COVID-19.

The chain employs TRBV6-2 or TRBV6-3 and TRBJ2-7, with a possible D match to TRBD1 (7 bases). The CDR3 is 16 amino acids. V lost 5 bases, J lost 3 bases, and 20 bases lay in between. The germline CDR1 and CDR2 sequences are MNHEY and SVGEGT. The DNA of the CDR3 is TGTGCCAGCAGTCGTATAGGCGGGACAGAAAACTACGAGCAGTACTTC. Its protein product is CASSRIGGTENYEQYF.

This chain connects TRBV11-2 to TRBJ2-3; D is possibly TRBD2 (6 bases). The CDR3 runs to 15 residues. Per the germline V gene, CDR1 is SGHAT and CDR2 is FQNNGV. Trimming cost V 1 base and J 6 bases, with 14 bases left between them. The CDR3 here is CASSLGVGGVDTQYF. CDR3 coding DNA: TGTGCCAGCAGCTTAGGAGTCGGAGGGGTGGATACGCAGTATTTT.

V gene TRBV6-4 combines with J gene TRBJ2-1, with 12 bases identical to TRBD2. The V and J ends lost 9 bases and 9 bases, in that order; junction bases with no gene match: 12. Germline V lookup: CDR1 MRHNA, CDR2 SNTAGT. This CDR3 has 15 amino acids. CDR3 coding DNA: TGTGCCAGTCGCCAGACTAGCGGGAGTGTCTTTGAGCAGTTCTTC. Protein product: CASRQTSGSVFEQFF.

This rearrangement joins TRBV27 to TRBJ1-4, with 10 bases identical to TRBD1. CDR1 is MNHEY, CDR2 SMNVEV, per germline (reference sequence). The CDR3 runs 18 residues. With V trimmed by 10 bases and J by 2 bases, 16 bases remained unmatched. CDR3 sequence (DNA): TGTGCCACAAGAGCCGGGACAGGGGAAATTAGGACTAATGAAAAACTGTTTTTT. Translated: CATRAGTGEIRTNEKLFF.

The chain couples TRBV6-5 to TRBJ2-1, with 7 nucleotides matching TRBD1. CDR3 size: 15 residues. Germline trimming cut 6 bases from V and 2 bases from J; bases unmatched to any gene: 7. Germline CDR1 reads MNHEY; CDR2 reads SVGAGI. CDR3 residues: CASSAGTATYNEQFF. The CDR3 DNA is TGTGCCAGCAGCGCCGGGACAGCGACCTACAATGAGCAGTTCTTC.

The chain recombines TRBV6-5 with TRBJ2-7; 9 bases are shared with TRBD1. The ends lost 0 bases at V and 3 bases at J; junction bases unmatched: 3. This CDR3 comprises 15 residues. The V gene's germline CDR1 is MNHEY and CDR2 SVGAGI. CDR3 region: CASSYSRTGVYEQYF. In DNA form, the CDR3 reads TGTGCCAGCAGTTACTCTAGGACAGGGGTCTACGAGCAGTACTTC.

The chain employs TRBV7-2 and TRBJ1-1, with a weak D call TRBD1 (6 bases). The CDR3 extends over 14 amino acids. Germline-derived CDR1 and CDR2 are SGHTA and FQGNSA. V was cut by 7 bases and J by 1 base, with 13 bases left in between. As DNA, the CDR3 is TGTGCCAGCACTTTACAGGGTCAGAACACTGAAGCTTTCTTT. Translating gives CASTLQGQNTEAFF.

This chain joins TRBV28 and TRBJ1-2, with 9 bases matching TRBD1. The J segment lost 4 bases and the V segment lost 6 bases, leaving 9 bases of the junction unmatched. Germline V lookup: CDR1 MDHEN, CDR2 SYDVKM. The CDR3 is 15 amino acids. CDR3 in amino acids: CASRLQGAPGYGYTF. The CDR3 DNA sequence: TGTGCCAGCAGGCTACAGGGGGCGCCAGGCTATGGCTACACCTTC.

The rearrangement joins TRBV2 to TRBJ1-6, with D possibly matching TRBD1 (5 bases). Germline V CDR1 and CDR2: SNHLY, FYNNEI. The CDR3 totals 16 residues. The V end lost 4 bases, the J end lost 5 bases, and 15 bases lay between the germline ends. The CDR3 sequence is CASSVQGLIDNSPLHF. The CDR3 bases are TGTGCCAGCAGTGTCCAGGGTTTGATTGATAATTCACCCCTCCACTTT.

CDR3: CASRTGVAGELFF. CDR3 coding DNA: TGTGCCAGCCGGACAGGGGTAGCCGGGGAGCTGTTTTTT. This chain connects TRBV28 to TRBJ2-2; 9 bases map to TRBD1. Trimming at V came to 8 bases and at J to 6 bases, leaving 4 bases not matched to a gene. The V gene's germline CDR1 is MDHEN and CDR2 SYDVKM. The CDR3 length is 13 residues.

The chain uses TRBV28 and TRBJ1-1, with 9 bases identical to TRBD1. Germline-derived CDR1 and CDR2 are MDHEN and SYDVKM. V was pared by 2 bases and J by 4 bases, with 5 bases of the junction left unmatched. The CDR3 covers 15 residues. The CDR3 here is CASSLHSTGGTEAFF. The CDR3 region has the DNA TGTGCCAGCAGTTTACATTCGACAGGGGGCACTGAAGCTTTCTTT.

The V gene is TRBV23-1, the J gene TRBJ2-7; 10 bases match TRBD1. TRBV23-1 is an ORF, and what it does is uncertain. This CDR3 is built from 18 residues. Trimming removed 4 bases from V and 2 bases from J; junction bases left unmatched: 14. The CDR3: CASSRTGTGEFHPYEQYF. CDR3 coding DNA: TGCGCCAGCAGTCGCACCGGGACAGGGGAATTTCACCCCTACGAGCAGTACTTC.

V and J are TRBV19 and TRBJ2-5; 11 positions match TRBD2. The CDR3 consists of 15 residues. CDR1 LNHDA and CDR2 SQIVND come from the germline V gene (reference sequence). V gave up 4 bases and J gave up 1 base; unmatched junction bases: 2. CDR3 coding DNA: TGTGCCAGTAGTAGCGGGACTAGCGGCCAAGAGACCCAGTACTTC. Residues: CASSSGTSGQETQYF.

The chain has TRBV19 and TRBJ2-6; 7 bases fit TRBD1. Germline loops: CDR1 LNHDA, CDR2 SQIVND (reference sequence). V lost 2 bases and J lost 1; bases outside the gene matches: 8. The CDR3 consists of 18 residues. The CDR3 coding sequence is TGTGCCAGTAGTATAATGAGGTCAGGGGGTTCTGGGGCCAACGTCCTGACTTTC. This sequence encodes CASSIMRSGGSGANVLTF.

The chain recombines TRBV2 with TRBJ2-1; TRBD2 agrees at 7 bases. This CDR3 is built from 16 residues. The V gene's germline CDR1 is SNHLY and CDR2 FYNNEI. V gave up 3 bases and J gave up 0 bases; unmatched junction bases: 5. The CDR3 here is CASSETSPYSYNEQFF. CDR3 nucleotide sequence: TGTGCCAGCAGTGAGACTAGCCCCTACTCCTACAATGAGCAGTTCTTC. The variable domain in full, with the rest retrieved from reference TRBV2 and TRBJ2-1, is EPEVTQTPSHQVTQMGQEVILRCVPISNHLYFYWYRQILGQKVEFLVSFYNNEISEKSEIFDDQFSVERPDGSNFTLKIRSTKLEDSAMYFCASSETSPYSYNEQFFGPGTRLTVL.

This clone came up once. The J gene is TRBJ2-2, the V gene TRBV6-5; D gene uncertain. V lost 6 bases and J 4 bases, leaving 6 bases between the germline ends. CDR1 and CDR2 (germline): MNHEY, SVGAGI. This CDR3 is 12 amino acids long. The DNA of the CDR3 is TGTGCCAGCAGACCCGGCACCGGGGAGCTGTTTTTT. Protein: CASRPGTGELFF.

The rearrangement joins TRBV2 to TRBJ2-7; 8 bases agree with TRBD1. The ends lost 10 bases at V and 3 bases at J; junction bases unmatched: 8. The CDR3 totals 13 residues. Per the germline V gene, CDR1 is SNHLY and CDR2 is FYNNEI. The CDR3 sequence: CAIRTGRDYEQYF. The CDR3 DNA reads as TGTGCCATAAGGACAGGGCGCGACTACGAGCAGTACTTC.

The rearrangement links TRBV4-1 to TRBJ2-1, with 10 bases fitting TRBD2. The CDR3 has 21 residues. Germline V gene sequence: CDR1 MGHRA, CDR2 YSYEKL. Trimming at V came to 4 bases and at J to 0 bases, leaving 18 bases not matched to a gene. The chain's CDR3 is CASSPYVRLAGANHSYNEQFF. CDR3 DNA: TGCGCCAGCAGCCCCTACGTCAGGCTAGCGGGGGCCAACCACTCCTACAATGAGCAGTTCTTC.

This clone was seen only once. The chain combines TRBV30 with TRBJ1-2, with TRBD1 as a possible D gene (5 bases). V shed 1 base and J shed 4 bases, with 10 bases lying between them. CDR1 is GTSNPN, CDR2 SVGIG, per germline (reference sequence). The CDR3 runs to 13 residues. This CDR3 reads CAWSEGPAYGYTF. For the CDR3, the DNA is TGTGCCTGGAGTGAGGGGCCGGCCTATGGCTACACCTTC.

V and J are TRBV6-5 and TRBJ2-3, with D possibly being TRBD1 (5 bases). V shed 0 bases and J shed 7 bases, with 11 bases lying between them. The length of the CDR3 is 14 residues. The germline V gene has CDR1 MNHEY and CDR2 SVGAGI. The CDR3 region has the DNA TGTGCCAGCAGTTACTCGGGGCAACTGAATACGCAGTATTTT. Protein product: CASSYSGQLNTQYF.

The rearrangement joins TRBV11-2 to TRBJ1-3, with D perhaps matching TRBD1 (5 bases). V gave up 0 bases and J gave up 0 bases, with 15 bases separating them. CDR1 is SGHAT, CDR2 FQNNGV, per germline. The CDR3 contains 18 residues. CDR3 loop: CASSLDPGGGLSGNTIYF. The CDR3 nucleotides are TGTGCCAGCAGCTTAGATCCGGGGGGAGGACTCTCTGGAAACACCATATATTTT.

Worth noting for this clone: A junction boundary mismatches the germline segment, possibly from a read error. The CDR3 coding sequence is TGTGCCAGCAGCTTCCTTCTTACGGGACAGGGCTCCCACGAGCAGTACTTC. This encodes CASSFLLTGQGSHEQYF. This chain uses TRBV7-9 with TRBJ2-7; 9 positions match TRBD1. There are 17 residues in the CDR3. Germline-derived CDR1 and CDR2 are SEHNR and FQNEAQ (reference sequence).

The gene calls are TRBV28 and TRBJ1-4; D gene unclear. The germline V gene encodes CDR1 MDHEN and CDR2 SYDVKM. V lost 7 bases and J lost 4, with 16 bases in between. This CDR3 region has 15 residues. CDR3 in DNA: TGTGCCAGCAAAGAGCTAGCGGCTTTTAATGAAAAACTGTTTTTT. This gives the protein CASKELAAFNEKLFF.

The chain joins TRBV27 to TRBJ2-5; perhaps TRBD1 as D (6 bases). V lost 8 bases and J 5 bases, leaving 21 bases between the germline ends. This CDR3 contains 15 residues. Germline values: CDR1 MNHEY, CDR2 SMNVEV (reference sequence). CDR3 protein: CASRKWGLAGETQYF. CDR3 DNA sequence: TGTGCCAGCCGAAAATGGGGGCTAGCTGGCGAGACCCAGTACTTC.

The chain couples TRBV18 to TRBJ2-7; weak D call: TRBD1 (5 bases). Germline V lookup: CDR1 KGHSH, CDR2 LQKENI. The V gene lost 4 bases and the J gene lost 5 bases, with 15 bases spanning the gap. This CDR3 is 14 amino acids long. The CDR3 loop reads CASSHTGSDDEQYF. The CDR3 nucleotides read TGTGCCAGCTCACATACAGGTTCGGACGACGAGCAGTACTTC.

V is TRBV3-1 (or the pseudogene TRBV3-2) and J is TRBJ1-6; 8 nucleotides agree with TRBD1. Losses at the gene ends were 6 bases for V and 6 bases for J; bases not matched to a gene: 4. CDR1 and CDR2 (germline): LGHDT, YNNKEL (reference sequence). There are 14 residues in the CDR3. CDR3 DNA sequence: TGTGCCAGCAGACCCGGACAGGGTAATTCACCCCTCCACTTT. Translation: CASRPGQGNSPLHF.

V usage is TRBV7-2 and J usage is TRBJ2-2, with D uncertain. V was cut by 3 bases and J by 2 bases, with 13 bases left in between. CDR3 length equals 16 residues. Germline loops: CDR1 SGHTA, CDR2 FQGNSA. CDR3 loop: CASSLISLLNTGELFF. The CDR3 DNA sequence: TGTGCCAGCAGCTTGATATCACTACTTAACACCGGGGAGCTGTTTTTT. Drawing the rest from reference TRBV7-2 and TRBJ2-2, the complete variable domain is GAGVSQSPSNKVTEKGKDVELRCDPISGHTALYWYRQSLGQGLEFLIYFQGNSAPDKSGLPSDRFSAERTGGSVSTLTIQRTQQEDSAVYLCASSLISLLNTGELFFGEGSRLTVL.

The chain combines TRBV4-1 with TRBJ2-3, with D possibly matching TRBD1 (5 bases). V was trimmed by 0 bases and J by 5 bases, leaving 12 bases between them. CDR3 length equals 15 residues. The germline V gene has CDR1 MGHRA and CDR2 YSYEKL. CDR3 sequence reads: CASSQDGPRGDTQYF. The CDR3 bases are TGCGCCAGCAGCCAAGATGGTCCTAGGGGAGATACGCAGTATTTT.

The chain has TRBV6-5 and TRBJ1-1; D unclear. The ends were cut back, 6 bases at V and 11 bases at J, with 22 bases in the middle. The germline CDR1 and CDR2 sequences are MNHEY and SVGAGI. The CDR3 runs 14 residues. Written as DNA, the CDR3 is TGTGCCAGCAGGAGGGAATCATCAGGAGTCGGGGCTTTCTTT. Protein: CASRRESSGVGAFF.

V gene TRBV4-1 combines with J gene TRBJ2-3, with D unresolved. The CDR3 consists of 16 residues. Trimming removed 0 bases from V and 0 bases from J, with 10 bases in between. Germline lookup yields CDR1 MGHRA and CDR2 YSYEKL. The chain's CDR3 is CASSQDGLTSTDTQYF. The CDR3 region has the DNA TGCGCCAGCAGCCAAGATGGTTTAACTAGCACAGATACGCAGTATTTT.

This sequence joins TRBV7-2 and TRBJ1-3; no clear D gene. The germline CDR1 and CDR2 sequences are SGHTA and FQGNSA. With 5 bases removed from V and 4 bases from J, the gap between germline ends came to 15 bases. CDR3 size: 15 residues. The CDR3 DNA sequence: TGTGCCAGCAGCCCTACCCCGCCAGGCGGAAACACCATATATTTT. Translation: CASSPTPPGGNTIYF.